The present T cell receptor (beta chain) was sequenced within a study of shared clonotypes between healthy human individuals. This clone came up a few times. Unsorted PBMC DNA sequencing spanned ten immunoSEQ deep assay plates. The assay was immunoSEQ multiplex PCR, and TCRdb's table has in-frame clones only and misses some. This table has fewer than 550,000 clones, approximately 79% appearing once. The CDR3 is 16 amino acids. J lost 6 bases, V lost 4 bases, and 8 bases had no gene match. CDR1 and CDR2 (germline): WSHSY, SAAADI. Sequencing was carried out using PBMCs. The V call is TRBV10-2, the J call TRBJ2-2, with 10 positions matching TRBD1. The receptor was derived from a middle-aged woman in good health. Some clones in this sample may be carry-over from other donors' samples. The CDR3: CASSVGRDRGSGELFF. The CDR3 DNA is TGCGCCAGCAGTGTAGGCCGGGACAGGGGATCCGGGGAGCTGTTTTTT.